The clone carrying this T cell receptor beta chain was seen only once. Repertoires were generated with immunoSEQ multiplex PCR, while TCRdb's copy carries only in-frame clones and drops some. The sample lists tens of thousands of clones, nearly 90% seen once, with around 0.19% in the top ten. Blood sampling took place at baseline, cycle 4 day 1, and cycle 7 day 1. This entry belongs to a study of OX40 agonist ivuxolimab in advanced cancers. Per germline, CDR1 LNHDA and CDR2 SQIVND (reference sequence). V gave up 5 bases and J gave up 1 base, with 14 bases separating them. The CDR3 length is 15 residues.

This sequence was found in an adult with an advanced solid tumor such as melanoma, head and neck, liver or kidney cancer. This chain joins TRBV19 and TRBJ1-1, with D perhaps TRBD1 (6 bases). Here the sequenced sample was CD4+ or CD8+ T cells sorted from blood, taken in a trial of the OX40 agonist ivuxolimab. The chain's CDR3 is CASSPEDRRNTEAFF. For the CDR3, the DNA is TGTGCCAGTAGTCCTGAGGACAGACGGAACACTGAAGCTTTCTTT.